What follows are 15 T cell receptor beta chains derived from one specimen sequenced in a study of cytomegalovirus exposure and HLA in healthy donors. PCR amplification relied on 60 Vbeta primers (plus 13 Jbeta primers). The assay was immunoSEQ multiplex PCR, and TCRdb's table has in-frame clones only and misses some. This table has roughly 170,000 clones, 80% to 85% appearing once. The sequenced sample consisted of PBMCs. These TCRs come from a woman aged 25 to 39 in good health and CMV-seronegative.

This clone showed up just a few times. This sequence joins TRBV11-2 and TRBJ1-3; perhaps TRBD1 as D (5 bases). Looked up from germline, CDR1 is SGHAT and CDR2 is FQNNGV. CDR3 size: 16 residues. V shed 5 bases and J shed 9 bases, with 23 bases lying between them. This CDR3 is CASSLQVLGAGGTIYF. The CDR3 nucleotides read TGTGCCAGCAGCCTCCAGGTACTTGGGGCTGGCGGCACCATATATTTT.

Of note for this clone: Compared with germline, one end of the junction differs, possibly owing to a read error. This rearrangement joins TRBV7-7 to TRBJ1-1; 9 bases are shared with TRBD1. CDR1 SSHAT and CDR2 FNYEAQ come from the germline V gene (reference sequence). CDR3 length equals 17 residues. In nucleotides, the CDR3 is TGTGCTAGCAGCCTACGGGACAGGGAGATTTGTTACACTGAAGCTTTCTTT. Translation gives CASSLRDREICYTEAFF.

This clone was counted a single time. The chain has TRBV5-4 and TRBJ2-1; 7 bases are shared with TRBD2. The CDR3 totals 19 residues. CDR1 SGHNT and CDR2 YYREEE come from the germline V gene (reference sequence). V shed 4 bases, J shed 3 bases, and the junction held 19 bases outside the gene matches. CDR3 in DNA: TGTGCCAGCAGCCCCCGCGGGGGTAGCCTCTCATCAGTCTACAATGAGCAGTTCTTC. This translates into CASSPRGGSLSSVYNEQFF.

The genes are TRBV2 and TRBJ2-7, with 11 nucleotides matching TRBD2. The V gene end was trimmed by 3 bases and the J gene end by 4 bases; junction bases not matched to a gene: 8. Germline V lookup: CDR1 SNHLY, CDR2 FYNNEI. This CDR3 is built from 16 residues. The CDR3 nucleotides are TGTGCCAGCAGTGAGACTAGCGGGAACGTGCGATACGAGCAGTACTTC. This translates into CASSETSGNVRYEQYF.

This clone was seen a handful of times. The V call is TRBV14, the J call TRBJ1-2, with a weak D call TRBD1 (6 bases). CDR1 is SGHDN and CDR2 is FVKESK in the germline V gene. Trimming took off 4 bases at V and 4 bases at J, with 16 bases between the two ends. The CDR3 spans 15 residues. CDR3 coding DNA: TGTGCCAGCAGCCCCACAGGGCCCCCGGGCTATGGCTACACCTTC. It yields the protein CASSPTGPPGYGYTF.

The J gene is TRBJ1-1, the V gene TRBV4-3; 7 nucleotides match TRBD1. Germline V lookup: CDR1 LGHNA, CDR2 YSLEER. V lost 4 bases to trimming and J lost 11 bases; unmatched junction nucleotides: 7. The CDR3 spans 12 residues. CDR3 nucleotides: TGCGCCAGCAGCCCCCAGACAGGGAGGGCTTTCTTT. Protein: CASSPQTGRAFF.

The genes are TRBV7-8 and TRBJ1-1; 11 positions match TRBD1. The germline CDR1 and CDR2 sequences are SGHVS and FQNEAQ. Unmatched junction bases numbered 7, after V lost 5 bases and J lost 11 bases. The CDR3 has 13 amino acids. The CDR3 reads CASSPGQGGRAFF. As DNA, the CDR3 is TGTGCCAGCAGCCCGGGACAGGGGGGACGGGCTTTCTTT.

The chain carries TRBV19 and TRBJ2-5; 10 positions match TRBD1. Germline CDR1 and CDR2: LNHDA and SQIVND (reference sequence). J was trimmed by 0 bases and V by 8 bases; bases with no gene match: 6. The CDR3 covers 15 residues. CDR3 nucleotides: TGTGCCAGTGCCGGGACAGGGGTGTACCAAGAGACCCAGTACTTC. Protein sequence: CASAGTGVYQETQYF.

The chain uses TRBV27 and TRBJ2-3; 7 bases are shared with TRBD1. Germline V CDR1 and CDR2: MNHEY, SMNVEV (reference sequence). V shed 3 bases, J shed 4 bases, and the junction held 4 bases outside the gene matches. The CDR3 contains 14 residues. The CDR3 DNA reads as TGTGCCAGCAGTTTCGAGGGGGCAGCAGATACGCAGTATTTT. Translation gives CASSFEGAADTQYF.

The chain employs TRBV19 and TRBJ1-5; D gene unclear. V was pared by 9 bases and J by 5 bases, with 14 bases between. Germline lookup yields CDR1 LNHDA and CDR2 SQIVND (reference sequence). This CDR3 comprises 13 residues. CDR3 nucleotides: TGTGCCAGCCAGCGGAGGCCAGATCAGCCCCAGCATTTT. Encoded protein: CASQRRPDQPQHF.

The J gene is TRBJ2-7, the V gene TRBV11-1, with 10 bases aligning to TRBD1. V shed 8 bases and J 3 bases; nucleotides not matched to a gene: 1. This CDR3 spans 12 amino acids. Germline V gene data show CDR1 as SGHAT and CDR2 as FQDESV (reference sequence). CDR3: CASGTGVYEQYF. The DNA for the CDR3 is TGTGCCAGCGGGACAGGGGTCTACGAGCAGTACTTC.

The gene calls are TRBV6-6 and TRBJ2-7; D is unresolved. The CDR3 consists of 13 residues. V shed 4 bases and J shed 2 bases, with 9 bases lying between them. Per the germline V gene, CDR1 is MNHNY and CDR2 is SVGAGI (reference sequence). CDR3 residues: CASSSESAYEQYF. The CDR3 DNA is TGTGCCAGCAGTTCCGAAAGCGCCTACGAGCAGTACTTC.

The chain joins TRBV4-3 to TRBJ1-5; D gene ambiguous. Trimming removed 2 bases at V and 3 bases at J, with 11 bases between. CDR1 LGHNA and CDR2 YSLEER come from the germline V gene. This CDR3 contains 15 residues. The CDR3 bases are TGCGCCAGCAGCCAATTTTCGGCGGCCAATCAGCCCCAGCATTTT. Protein product: CASSQFSAANQPQHF.

The gene calls are TRBV4-1 and TRBJ2-7, with 7 bases aligning to TRBD2. This CDR3 contains 17 residues. V shed 1 base and J 0 bases; nucleotides not matched to a gene: 9. Germline V gene sequence: CDR1 MGHRA, CDR2 YSYEKL. This CDR3 reads CASSQAQSGASSYEQYF. CDR3 coding DNA: TGCGCCAGCAGCCAAGCCCAGAGCGGGGCCAGCTCCTACGAGCAGTACTTC.

This clone was picked up one time. This chain uses TRBV18 with TRBJ2-5; tentative D call: TRBD2 (5 bases). CDR1 is KGHSH and CDR2 is LQKENI in the germline V gene. The CDR3 covers 16 residues. The V gene lost 0 bases and the J gene lost 1 base, with 12 bases spanning the gap. The CDR3 spells CASSPPDSWIQETQYF. The CDR3 DNA follows: TGTGCCAGCTCACCACCGGACTCGTGGATCCAAGAGACCCAGTACTTC.